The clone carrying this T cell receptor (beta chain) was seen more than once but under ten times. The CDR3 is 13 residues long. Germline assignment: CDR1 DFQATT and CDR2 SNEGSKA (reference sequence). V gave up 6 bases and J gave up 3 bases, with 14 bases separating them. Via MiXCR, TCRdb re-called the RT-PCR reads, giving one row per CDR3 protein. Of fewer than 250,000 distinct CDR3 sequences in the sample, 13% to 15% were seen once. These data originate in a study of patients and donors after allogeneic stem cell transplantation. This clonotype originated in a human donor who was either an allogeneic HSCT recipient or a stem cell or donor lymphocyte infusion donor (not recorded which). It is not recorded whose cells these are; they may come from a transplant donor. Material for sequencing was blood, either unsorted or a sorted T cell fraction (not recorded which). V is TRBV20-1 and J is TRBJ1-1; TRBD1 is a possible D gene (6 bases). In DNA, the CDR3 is TGCAGTGCCGCCCCTGGACAGCACACTGAAGCTTTCTTT. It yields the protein CSAAPGQHTEAFF.